The T cell receptor beta chain described here comes from a study of cytomegalovirus exposure and HLA in healthy donors. Overall study context: For the approximately 410 genotyped donors, 80% to 90% fell within the Caucasian-associated ancestry cluster.

Points on this clone: Its antigen is unknown.

It was with 60 Vbeta and 13 Jbeta primers that the PCR ran. Generated by immunoSEQ multiplex PCR, the TCRdb table keeps only in-frame clones and is missing some. Of approximately 84,000 clones in the sample, less than 80% were seen once. CDR3 size: 10 residues. Germline V lookup: CDR1 SGHAT, CDR2 FQNNGV. The ends were cut back, 5 bases at V and 7 bases at J, with 3 bases in the middle. Study results and caveats: Researchers counted about 150 TCR beta chains as cytomegalovirus-associated. In an earlier analysis, about 87% or about 30%: the productive usage of most TCR beta V segments.

This clonotype originated in a man between 40 and 49 years old in good health and CMV-seropositive. What was sequenced was PBMCs. This chain links TRBV11-2 with TRBJ2-1; D remains ambiguous. CDR3 sequence reads: CASSRNEQFF. The CDR3 DNA reads TGTGCCAGCAGCCGGAATGAGCAGTTCTTC.